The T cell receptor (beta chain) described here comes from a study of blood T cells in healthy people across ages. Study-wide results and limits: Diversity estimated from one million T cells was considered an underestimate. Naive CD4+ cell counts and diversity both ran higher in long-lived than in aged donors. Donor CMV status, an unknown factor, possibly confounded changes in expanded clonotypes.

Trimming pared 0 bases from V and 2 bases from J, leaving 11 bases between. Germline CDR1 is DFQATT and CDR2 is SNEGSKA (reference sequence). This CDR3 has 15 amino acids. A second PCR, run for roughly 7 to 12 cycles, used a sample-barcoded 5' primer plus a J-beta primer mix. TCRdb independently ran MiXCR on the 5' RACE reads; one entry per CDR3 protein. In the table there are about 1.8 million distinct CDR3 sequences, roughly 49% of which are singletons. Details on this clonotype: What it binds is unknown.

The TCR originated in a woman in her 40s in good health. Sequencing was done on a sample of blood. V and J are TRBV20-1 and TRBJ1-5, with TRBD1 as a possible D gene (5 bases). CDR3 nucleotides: TGCAGTGCTAGAGATCGTAGGGGTGGCAATCAGCCCCAGCATTTT. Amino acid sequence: CSARDRRGGNQPQHF.